These 30 T cell receptor beta chains came from one sample sequenced in a study of blood T cell repertoires in COVID-19. The table came from immunoSEQ multiplex PCR; TCRdb's copy has only in-frame clones and leaves some out. The data show 170,000 or so clones, 75% to 90% seen once. The material sequenced was peripheral blood. These receptors came from a woman in her forties with COVID-19, enrolled during active disease.

The V gene is TRBV15, the J gene TRBJ2-5; tentatively, D is TRBD1 (6 bases). CDR1 is LNHNV and CDR2 is YYDKDF in the germline V gene (reference sequence). The CDR3 loop spans 16 amino acids. Here the CDR3 DNA reads TGTGCTACCTCCCGGGCAGGGGCCGGAGTGCAAGAGACCCAGTACTTC. Amino acids: CATSRAGAGVQETQYF.

V is TRBV9 and J is TRBJ2-4, with D tentatively TRBD1 (5 bases). Trimming removed 4 bases from V and 2 bases from J, with 22 bases in between. CDR1 is SGDLS, CDR2 YYNGEE, per germline. This CDR3 has 18 amino acids. CDR3 in amino acids: CASSSSAQGRVSKNIQYF. As DNA, the CDR3 is TGTGCCAGCAGCTCTTCGGCTCAGGGCAGGGTCTCCAAAAACATTCAGTACTTC.

The gene calls are TRBV5-1 and TRBJ1-1; D is perhaps TRBD1 (5 bases). Looked up from germline, CDR1 is SGHRS and CDR2 is YFSETQ. V was pared by 0 bases and J by 7 bases, with 13 bases between. CDR3 size: 14 residues. This chain's CDR3 is CASSLGAGMGEAFF. CDR3 nucleotide sequence: TGCGCCAGCAGCTTGGGTGCAGGGATGGGTGAAGCTTTCTTT.

This chain links TRBV29-1 with TRBJ1-5, with D unresolved. Germline CDR1 reads SQVTM; CDR2 reads ANQGSEA. The CDR3 runs 13 residues. Trimming shortened V by 8 bases and J by 4 bases, and 15 bases separated the two germline ends. The DNA of the CDR3 is TGCAGCCCGACGAGGGCAGCTAATCAGCCCCAGCATTTT. Its protein is CSPTRAANQPQHF.

The chain joins TRBV21-1 to TRBJ2-7; the table assigns TRBD2, which was not confirmed against the DNA. TRBV21-1 is a pseudogene locus. This CDR3 contains 13 residues. The CDR3 reads CASTLGDYYEQYF. The CDR3, as DNA: TGTGCCAGCACCTTGGGGGACTACTACGAGCAGTACTTC.

This chain joins TRBV6-1 and TRBJ2-3; TRBD2 aligns across 11 bases. V shed 4 bases, J shed 2 bases, and the junction held 5 bases outside the gene matches. The CDR3 has 16 residues. Germline CDR1 MNHNS, CDR2 SASEGT. The CDR3 DNA is TGTGCCAGCAGTGGTAGCGGGGGGGATATCACAGATACGCAGTATTTT. Its translation: CASSGSGGDITDTQYF.

The CDR3 nucleotides are TGTGCCATCAGTGACCCTTTGCTTCCCGGGGATGGCTACACCTTC. This sequence encodes CAISDPLLPGDGYTF. V usage is TRBV10-3 and J usage is TRBJ1-2; D is ambiguous. V dropped 3 bases and J dropped 6 bases, with 17 bases sitting between them. The germline V gene encodes CDR1 ENHRY and CDR2 SYGVKD. This CDR3 comprises 15 residues.

The chain employs TRBV12-5 and TRBJ2-3; TRBD1 matches 11 bases. The V gene end was trimmed by 7 bases and the J gene end by 5 bases; junction bases not matched to a gene: 8. Germline V lookup: CDR1 LGHNT, CDR2 FRNRAP. The CDR3 has 15 residues. The CDR3: CASALDRGLGDTQYF. The CDR3 DNA reads as TGTGCTAGTGCCCTGGACAGGGGGCTGGGAGATACGCAGTATTTT.

The CDR3 protein is CASSVSGGPEKLFF. The CDR3 DNA reads as TGTGCCAGCAGCGTTTCAGGGGGTCCTGAAAAACTGTTTTTT. This chain connects TRBV9 to TRBJ1-4; 7 nucleotides line up with TRBD1. The CDR3 is 14 amino acids. The J segment lost 7 bases and the V segment lost 2 bases, leaving 5 bases of the junction unmatched. Germline-derived CDR1 and CDR2 are SGDLS and YYNGEE.

This chain connects TRBV4-2 to TRBJ2-2; 10 nucleotides line up with TRBD2. The junction had 7 bases not matched to a gene; V was cut back by 4 bases and J by 5 bases. Germline CDR1 is LGHNA and CDR2 is YNFKEQ. This CDR3 region has 16 residues. CDR3 in amino acids: CASSLWTSGLTGELFF. Here the CDR3 DNA reads TGTGCCAGCAGCCTTTGGACTAGCGGCCTTACCGGGGAGCTGTTTTTT.

This chain joins TRBV28 and TRBJ2-3; D remains ambiguous. The CDR3 is 14 amino acids. Deletions cut 8 bases from V and 0 bases from J, with 12 bases between. Germline V gene lookup returns CDR1 MDHEN and CDR2 SYDVKM. This chain's CDR3 is CASSTGFSTDTQYF. In nucleotides, the CDR3 is TGTGCCAGCTCGACTGGTTTTAGCACAGATACGCAGTATTTT.

The chain is built from TRBV27 and TRBJ1-2, with TRBD1 matching over 9 bases. CDR1 and CDR2 from the germline V gene are MNHEY and SMNVEV (reference sequence). This CDR3 is built from 15 residues. V lost 6 bases to trimming and J lost 2 bases; unmatched junction nucleotides: 7. The CDR3 DNA reads as TGTGCCAGCAGCCAAAGGGGACAGGGAAACTATGGCTACACCTTC. Protein sequence: CASSQRGQGNYGYTF.

This rearrangement joins TRBV9 to TRBJ2-7; 8 positions agree with TRBD1. V lost 0 bases, J lost 7 bases, and 6 bases stayed unmatched. This CDR3 comprises 14 residues. The germline CDR1 and CDR2 sequences are SGDLS and YYNGEE. The CDR3 DNA reads TGTGCCAGCAGCGTAGCCAGGGGGCCGAGGGAGCAGTACTTC. This sequence encodes CASSVARGPREQYF.

V is TRBV19 and J is TRBJ1-1, with TRBD1 matching 8 bases. The CDR3 spans 18 residues. The germline V gene has CDR1 LNHDA and CDR2 SQIVND (reference sequence). V was pared by 1 base and J by 7 bases, with 17 bases of the junction left unmatched. The CDR3 DNA sequence: TGTGCCAGTAGTATAGGATCAGGGCAGGGGGCACCTTACGGTGAAGCTTTCTTT. Amino acids: CASSIGSGQGAPYGEAFF.

The chain carries TRBV28 and TRBJ2-7; D may be TRBD1 (5 bases). Per the germline V gene, CDR1 is MDHEN and CDR2 is SYDVKM. The CDR3 is 12 residues long. V was cut by 4 bases and J by 7 bases, with 11 bases left in between. The CDR3 loop is CASSSQVREQYF. The CDR3 bases are TGTGCCAGCAGTTCACAGGTGCGGGAGCAGTACTTC.

J is TRBJ2-3 and V is TRBV5-6, with TRBD2 matching 9 bases. CDR3 size: 18 residues. V lost 2 bases to trimming and J lost 1 base; unmatched junction nucleotides: 11. Germline V gene sequence: CDR1 SGHDT, CDR2 YYEEEE. The CDR3 loop is CASSLGSAGGPRTDTQYF. In DNA, the CDR3 is TGTGCCAGCAGCTTAGGGTCAGCGGGGGGACCTCGCACAGATACGCAGTATTTT.

The chain carries TRBV24-1 and TRBJ2-3; maybe TRBD2 (5 bases). Germline CDR1 is KGHDR and CDR2 is SFDVKD. The CDR3 covers 14 residues. V dropped 5 bases and J dropped 6 bases, with 14 bases sitting between them. The CDR3 sequence: CATSALEDWDTQYF. The CDR3 region has the DNA TGTGCCACCAGTGCCCTGGAGGATTGGGATACGCAGTATTTT.

The chain carries TRBV27 and TRBJ1-5, with 9 nucleotides matching TRBD1. Germline assignment: CDR1 MNHEY and CDR2 SMNVEV (reference sequence). J lost 3 bases, V lost 5 bases, and 8 bases had no gene match. The CDR3 runs 16 residues. CDR3 sequence (DNA): TGTGCCAGCAGTCCGTTGACAGGGGGTCCCAATCAGCCCCAGCATTTT. The encoded protein is CASSPLTGGPNQPQHF.

The chain recombines TRBV10-1 with TRBJ2-3, with D maybe TRBD2 (6 bases). Trimming cost V 4 bases and J 0 bases, with 11 bases left between them. Germline V CDR1 and CDR2: WNHNN, SYGVQD (reference sequence). The CDR3 has 15 amino acids. The CDR3 reads CASSVTGTSTDTQYF. The CDR3 DNA reads TGCGCCAGCAGTGTAACCGGGACTAGCACAGATACGCAGTATTTT.

This rearrangement joins TRBV4-1 to TRBJ1-1; TRBD1 might be the D (6 bases). Germline V gene lookup returns CDR1 MGHRA and CDR2 YSYEKL. V lost 1 base, J lost 5 bases, and 14 bases lay in between. The CDR3 is made up of 15 amino acids. The DNA for the CDR3 is TGCGCCAGCAGCCAAGCGGATCAGGGGCTTACTGAAGCTTTCTTT. Translated: CASSQADQGLTEAFF.

This clone was observed a single time. The chain employs TRBV10-3 and TRBJ2-5, with 9 bases aligning to TRBD1. V was pared by 6 bases and J by 4 bases, with 6 bases of the junction left unmatched. Looked up from germline, CDR1 is ENHRY and CDR2 is SYGVKD. The CDR3 length is 14 residues. This chain's CDR3 is CAISPGQGGETQYF. CDR3 bases: TGTGCCATCAGCCCGGGACAGGGAGGAGAGACCCAGTACTTC.

With regard to this clone: The junction departs from germline at one end; a sequencing error may be responsible. The rearrangement links TRBV7-7 to TRBJ1-6, with 11 bases aligning to TRBD1. CDR1 and CDR2 (germline): SSHAT, FNYEAQ (reference sequence). The CDR3 extends over 15 amino acids. CDR3 protein: CASRGTGGSNSPLHF. As DNA, the CDR3 is TGTGCTAGCAGGGGGACAGGGGGGAGTAATTCACCCCTCCACTTT.

Only one count was recorded for this clone. The genes are TRBV3-1 (or the pseudogene TRBV3-2) and TRBJ1-6; 8 positions agree with TRBD1. The CDR3 extends over 16 amino acids. The germline CDR1 and CDR2 sequences are LGHDT and YNNKEL (reference sequence). V shed 4 bases and J 8 bases; nucleotides not matched to a gene: 10. The CDR3 bases are TGTGCCAGCAGCCTCAGACAGGGGCTTGGTGATTCACCCCTCCACTTT. Translating gives CASSLRQGLGDSPLHF.

This sequence joins TRBV4-1 and TRBJ2-4; D is possibly TRBD1 (5 bases). In germline, CDR1 is MGHRA, CDR2 YSYEKL. With 4 bases removed from V and 3 bases from J, the gap between germline ends came to 13 bases. The CDR3 spans 15 residues. The CDR3: CASSPLIDSKNIQYF. The CDR3 coding sequence is TGCGCCAGCAGCCCCCTCATTGACAGCAAAAACATTCAGTACTTC.

DNA of the CDR3: TGTGCCAGCAGCGGGAGCGGGGGGGATAATGAGCAGTTCTTC. Protein sequence: CASSGSGGDNEQFF. The chain joins TRBV9 to TRBJ2-1; 10 positions agree with TRBD2. V shed 3 bases and J 7 bases; nucleotides not matched to a gene: 4. Germline lookup yields CDR1 SGDLS and CDR2 YYNGEE. The CDR3 runs 14 residues.

The chain carries TRBV10-1 and TRBJ2-1; 8 nucleotides align to TRBD1. V gave up 3 bases and J gave up 10 bases; unmatched junction bases: 14. Germline CDR1 WNHNN, CDR2 SYGVQD (reference sequence). The CDR3 runs 16 residues. The CDR3: CASSDWGLTRTGEQFF. DNA for the CDR3: TGCGCCAGCAGTGATTGGGGGTTGACCCGGACAGGGGAGCAGTTCTTC.

This chain links TRBV2 with TRBJ1-1; 7 nucleotides align to TRBD1. Germline assignment: CDR1 SNHLY and CDR2 FYNNEI. V lost 2 bases, J lost 5 bases, and 5 bases stayed unmatched. This CDR3 region has 14 residues. This CDR3 reads CASSERAGGTEAFF. The CDR3 coding sequence is TGTGCCAGCAGTGAACGGGCAGGGGGAACTGAAGCTTTCTTT.

This clone came up once. The sample has other DNA sequences that encode this CDR3 too. The V and J genes are TRBV19 and TRBJ2-7; 9 bases line up with TRBD1. V trimming: 3 bases; J trimming: 4 bases; junction bases outside the gene matches: 7. Germline CDR1 LNHDA, CDR2 SQIVND (reference sequence). The CDR3 loop spans 15 amino acids. Here the CDR3 reads CASSIPGQGVYEQYF. The CDR3 nucleotides read TGTGCCAGTAGTATCCCGGGACAGGGAGTATACGAGCAGTACTTC.

This chain links TRBV7-6 with TRBJ2-7; 7 nucleotides line up with TRBD1. Germline loops: CDR1 SGHVS, CDR2 FNYEAQ. Unmatched junction bases numbered 7, after V lost 5 bases and J lost 0 bases. This CDR3 has 15 amino acids. CDR3 in amino acids: CASSPMTGSSYEQYF. CDR3 sequence (DNA): TGTGCCAGCAGCCCAATGACAGGGTCCTCCTACGAGCAGTACTTC. Together with reference TRBV7-6 and TRBJ2-7, the CDR3 gives the full variable domain: GAGVSQSPRYKVTKRGQDVALRCDPISGHVSLYWYRQALGQGPEFLTYFNYEAQQDKSGLPNDRFSAERPEGSISTLTIQRTEQRDSAMYRCASSPMTGSSYEQYFGPGTRLTVT.

The V and J genes are TRBV3-1 (or the pseudogene TRBV3-2) and TRBJ2-4; D unresolved. Germline V gives CDR1 LGHDT, CDR2 YNNKEL (reference sequence). The CDR3 sequence is 13 residues long. Trimming left V 3 bases short and J 5 bases short, with 8 bases between. The CDR3 bases are TGTGCCAGCAGCCAGTTAAGCGAAAACATTCAGTACTTC. It translates to CASSQLSENIQYF.